The source of this TCR beta chain is a study of blood T cell repertoires in COVID-19. Study summary: The United States, Italy and Spain supplied acute and convalescent COVID-19 samples.

Data came from immunoSEQ multiplex PCR; TCRdb stores just in-frame clones and leaves some out. In the table there are 80,000 to 100,000 clones, nearly 90% of which are singletons. This CDR3 comprises 16 residues. The V gene's germline CDR1 is MNHNY and CDR2 SVGAGI (reference sequence). V was clipped by 2 bases and J by 0 bases, with 14 bases between them. The rearrangement uses TRBV6-6 and TRBJ2-7, with D maybe TRBD1 (5 bases). This clonotype was obtained from a man between 65 and 79 years old with acute or convalescent COVID-19. Sequencing was carried out using peripheral blood. This chain's CDR3 is CASSYDSDLNSYEQYF. In DNA form, the CDR3 reads TGTGCCAGCAGTTACGACAGTGACTTGAACTCCTACGAGCAGTACTTC.